These 4 T cell receptor beta chains were all obtained from the same sample, sequenced in a study of T-cell reconstitution after alpha-beta-depleted transplantation in children. As it was prepared, the TCRbeta library received unique molecular identifiers. Each CDR3 protein is one row after TCRdb ran MiXCR on the PCR reads. The table records 350,000 to 400,000 distinct CDR3 sequences, roughly 21% of them present only once. The specimen comprised PBMCs from the stem cell graft donor, sampled from the stem cell graft. These receptors all come from a human donor who donated a stem cell graft to a child with acute myeloid leukemia.

The chain joins TRBV11-3 to TRBJ2-2; D call uncertain. CDR3 length equals 16 residues. V was cut by 1 base and J by 0 bases, with 9 bases left in between. Germline V gives CDR1 SGHNT, CDR2 YENEEA. The CDR3 bases are TGTGCCAGCAGCTTAGTAGGCCTCGCGAACACCGGGGAGCTGTTTTTT. Its protein product is CASSLVGLANTGELFF.

The V call is TRBV7-2, the J call TRBJ1-2; the D gene is possibly TRBD1 (5 bases). Per germline, CDR1 SGHTA and CDR2 FQGNSA. This CDR3 region has 13 residues. V lost 3 bases to trimming and J lost 4 bases, with 9 bases between them. In DNA, the CDR3 is TGTGCCAGCAGCTTTGGGGGAACCTATGGCTACACCTTC. It encodes CASSFGGTYGYTF.

This clonotype turned up a few times. The V and J genes are TRBV10-3 and TRBJ2-2, with TRBD1 matching over 8 bases. The germline gives CDR1 ENHRY, CDR2 SYGVKD. This CDR3 has 14 residues. With 2 bases clipped from V and 6 bases from J, the junction kept 2 bases outside the gene matches. This CDR3 reads CAISEGQGAGELFF. The CDR3 coding sequence is TGTGCCATCAGTGAGGGACAGGGCGCCGGGGAGCTGTTTTTT.

This clonotype was seen many times. The chain recombines TRBV5-1 with TRBJ2-3; 9 bases are shared with TRBD1. After removal of 4 bases from V and 2 bases from J, the junction contained 5 bases not matched to a gene. This CDR3 region has 15 residues. The germline V gene encodes CDR1 SGHRS and CDR2 YFSETQ. In DNA, the CDR3 is TGCGCCAGCAGCCAAGACAGGGGGGCCACAGATACGCAGTATTTT. This gives the protein CASSQDRGATDTQYF.